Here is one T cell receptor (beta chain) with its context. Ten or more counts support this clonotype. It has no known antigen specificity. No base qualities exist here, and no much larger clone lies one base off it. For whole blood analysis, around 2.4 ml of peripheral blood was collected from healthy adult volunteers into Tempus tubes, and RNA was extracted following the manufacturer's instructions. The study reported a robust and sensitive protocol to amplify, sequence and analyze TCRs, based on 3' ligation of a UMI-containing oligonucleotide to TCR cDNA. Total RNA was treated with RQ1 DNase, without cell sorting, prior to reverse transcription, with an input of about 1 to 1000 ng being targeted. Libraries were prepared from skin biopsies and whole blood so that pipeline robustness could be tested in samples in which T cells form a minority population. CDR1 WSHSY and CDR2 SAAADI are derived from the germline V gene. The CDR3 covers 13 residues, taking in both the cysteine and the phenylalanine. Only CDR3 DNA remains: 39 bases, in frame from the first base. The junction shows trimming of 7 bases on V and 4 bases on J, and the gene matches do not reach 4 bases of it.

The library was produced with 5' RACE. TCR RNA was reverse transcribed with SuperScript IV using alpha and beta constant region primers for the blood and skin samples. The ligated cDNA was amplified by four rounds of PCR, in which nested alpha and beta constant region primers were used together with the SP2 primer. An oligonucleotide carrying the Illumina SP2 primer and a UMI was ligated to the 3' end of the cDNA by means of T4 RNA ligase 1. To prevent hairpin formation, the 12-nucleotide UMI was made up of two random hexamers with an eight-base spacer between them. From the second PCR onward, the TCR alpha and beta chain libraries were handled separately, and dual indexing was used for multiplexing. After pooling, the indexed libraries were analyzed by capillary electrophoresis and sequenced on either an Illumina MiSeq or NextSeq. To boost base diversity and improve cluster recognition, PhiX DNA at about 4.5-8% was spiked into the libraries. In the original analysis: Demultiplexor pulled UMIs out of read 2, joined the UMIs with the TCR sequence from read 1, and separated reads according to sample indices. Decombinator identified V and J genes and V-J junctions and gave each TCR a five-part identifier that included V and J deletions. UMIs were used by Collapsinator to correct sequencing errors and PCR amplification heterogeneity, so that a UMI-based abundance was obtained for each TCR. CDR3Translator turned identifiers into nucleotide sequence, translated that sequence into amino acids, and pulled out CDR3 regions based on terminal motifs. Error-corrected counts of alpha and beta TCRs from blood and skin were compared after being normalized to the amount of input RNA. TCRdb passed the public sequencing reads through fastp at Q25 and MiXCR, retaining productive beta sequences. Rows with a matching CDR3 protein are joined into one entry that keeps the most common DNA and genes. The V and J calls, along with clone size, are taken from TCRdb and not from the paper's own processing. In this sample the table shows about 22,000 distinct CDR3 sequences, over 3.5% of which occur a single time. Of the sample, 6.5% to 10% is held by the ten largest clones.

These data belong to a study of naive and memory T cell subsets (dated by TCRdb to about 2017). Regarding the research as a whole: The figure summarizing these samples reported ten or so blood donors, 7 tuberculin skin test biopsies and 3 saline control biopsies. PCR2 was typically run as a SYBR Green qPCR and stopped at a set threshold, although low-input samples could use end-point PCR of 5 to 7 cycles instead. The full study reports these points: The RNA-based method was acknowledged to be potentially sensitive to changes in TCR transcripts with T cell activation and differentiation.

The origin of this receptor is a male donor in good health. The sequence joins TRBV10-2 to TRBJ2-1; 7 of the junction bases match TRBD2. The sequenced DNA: TGCGCCAGCAAAGAGCGGGGTTACAATGAGCAGTTCTTC. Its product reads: CASKERGYNEQFF.